Listed here are 10 T cell receptor beta chains from one sample, sequenced in a study of PD-1 blockade in classical Hodgkin lymphoma. In every patient, relapse followed autologous stem cell transplantation, while exposure to brentuximab vedotin differed. Generated by immunoSEQ multiplex PCR, the TCRdb table keeps only in-frame clones and is missing some. The table has around 65,000 clones, 75% to 90% seen once. Source: peripheral blood mononuclear cells (PBMCs), taken at baseline. Receptors originate from a human donor with classical Hodgkin lymphoma.

The CDR3 loop reads CASSEQNHGQAGGYTF. CDR3 DNA sequence: TGTGCCAGCAGCGAGCAAAACCACGGACAGGCGGGGGGCTACACCTTC. The V call is TRBV5-4, the J call TRBJ1-2, with 7 bases lining up with TRBD1. This CDR3 region has 16 residues. The V segment lost 4 bases and the J segment 8 bases; nucleotides outside the gene matches: 17. CDR1 is SGHNT and CDR2 is YYREEE in the germline V gene (reference sequence). Using reference TRBV5-4 and TRBJ1-2 for the parts outside the CDR3, the full variable domain is ETGVTQSPTHLIKTRGQQVTLRCSSQSGHNTVSWYQQALGQGPQFIFQYYREEENGRGNFPPRFSGLQFPNYSSELNVNALELDDSALYLCASSEQNHGQAGGYTFGSGTRLTVV.

This clone was seen only once. The V call is TRBV5-1, the J call TRBJ2-3; the match to TRBD2 covers 7 bases. The CDR3 has 15 residues. Unmatched junction bases numbered 5, after V lost 2 bases and J lost 2 bases. Per germline, CDR1 SGHRS and CDR2 YFSETQ. CDR3 sequence reads: CASSLYAGVTDTQYF. DNA of the CDR3: TGCGCCAGCAGCTTATATGCGGGGGTCACAGATACGCAGTATTTT. Full variable domain (missing parts from reference TRBV5-1 and TRBJ2-3): KAGVTQTPRYLIKTRGQQVTLSCSPISGHRSVSWYQQTPGQGLQFLFEYFSETQRNKGNFPGRFSGRQFSNSRSEMNVSTLELGDSALYLCASSLYAGVTDTQYFGPGTRLTVL.

J is TRBJ2-1 and V is TRBV4-1, with D maybe TRBD2 (6 bases). CDR3 size: 19 residues. Trimming removed 0 bases from V and 9 bases from J, with 27 bases in between. The germline CDR1 and CDR2 sequences are MGHRA and YSYEKL. DNA of the CDR3: TGCGCCAGCAGCCAAGAAGACGGGGGTACTAGGCTCTCCGCGCTTGAGCAGTTCTTC. Translated: CASSQEDGGTRLSALEQFF.

CDR3 coding DNA: TGTGCCAGCAGCTTAGGGCAGCCCGGCAATCAGCCCCAGCATTTT. Its translation: CASSLGQPGNQPQHF. The chain combines TRBV7-8 with TRBJ1-5; no definite D call. The CDR3 sequence is 15 residues long. Germline lookup yields CDR1 SGHVS and CDR2 FQNEAQ. Trimming removed 1 base at V and 2 bases at J, with 9 bases between.

This chain connects TRBV6-4 to TRBJ2-6; a weak D match, TRBD1 (5 bases). With 3 bases removed from V and 0 bases from J, the gap between germline ends came to 9 bases. The CDR3 runs to 16 residues. CDR1 and CDR2 from the germline V gene are MRHNA and SNTAGT. The CDR3 spells CASSETAGSGANVLTF. The CDR3 DNA sequence: TGTGCCAGCAGTGAGACAGCCGGCTCTGGGGCCAACGTCCTGACTTTC.

This clone came up once. This chain uses TRBV27 with TRBJ1-6; a weak D match, TRBD1 (5 bases). Germline-derived CDR1 and CDR2 are MNHEY and SMNVEV (reference sequence). With 2 bases removed from V and 9 bases from J, the gap between germline ends came to 14 bases. The CDR3 is 15 amino acids. The CDR3 DNA reads as TGTGCCAGCAGTTTAGAGGGACCGGGGATTTCACCCCTCCACTTT. Amino acid sequence: CASSLEGPGISPLHF.

The chain links TRBV6-5 to TRBJ2-3; 10 bases line up with TRBD2. After removal of 2 bases from V and 0 bases from J, the junction contained 2 bases not matched to a gene. Germline-derived CDR1 and CDR2 are MNHEY and SVGAGI. The CDR3 consists of 16 residues. CDR3 in amino acids: CASSYLAGDSTDTQYF. The CDR3, as DNA: TGTGCCAGCAGTTACCTAGCGGGGGATAGCACAGATACGCAGTATTTT.

This chain joins TRBV27 and TRBJ1-5, with D maybe TRBD1 (6 bases). The CDR3 runs 15 residues. V lost 4 bases and J lost 4, with 14 bases in between. Germline lookup yields CDR1 MNHEY and CDR2 SMNVEV (reference sequence). CDR3 protein: CASSSLGGGNQPQHF. The CDR3 bases are TGTGCCAGCAGTTCTCTAGGAGGGGGGAATCAGCCCCAGCATTTT.

J is TRBJ2-3 and V is TRBV7-2, with no clear D. Germline CDR1 reads SGHTA; CDR2 reads FQGNSA. This CDR3 spans 16 amino acids. V was clipped by 3 bases and J by 6 bases, with 19 bases between them. CDR3 sequence reads: CASSFQTDLPPDTQYF. The CDR3 DNA reads TGTGCCAGCAGCTTCCAAACGGACCTCCCCCCGGATACGCAGTATTTT.

The J gene is TRBJ2-5, the V gene TRBV9; D gene uncertain. CDR1 and CDR2 (germline): SGDLS, YYNGEE. The CDR3 spans 15 residues. V lost 2 bases and J 5 bases, leaving 16 bases between the germline ends. Written as DNA, the CDR3 is TGTGCCAGCAGCGTGGGGTCCCGACCGGCGGAGACCCAGTACTTC. This encodes CASSVGSRPAETQYF. Together with reference TRBV9 and TRBJ2-5, the CDR3 gives the full variable domain: DSGVTQTPKHLITATGQRVTLRCSPRSGDLSVYWYQQSLDQGLQFLIQYYNGEERAKGNILERFSAQQFPDLHSELNLSSLELGDSALYFCASSVGSRPAETQYFGPGTRLLVL.